Below, one T cell receptor (beta chain) is given with its context. The antigen is undetermined. The data originate from a study of OX40 agonist ivuxolimab in advanced cancers. Study-level results: The mean number of expanded clones was higher in CD8+ T cells than in CD4+.

Profiled with immunoSEQ multiplex PCR; TCRdb holds only in-frame clones, not every one. The sample lists about 19,000 clones; around 78% were seen once. V was clipped by 5 bases and J by 0 bases; unmatched bases: 4. This CDR3 region has 15 residues. Germline V CDR1 and CDR2: LNHDA, SQIVND (reference sequence). The sequence came from an adult with an advanced solid tumor such as melanoma, head and neck, liver or kidney cancer. The chain uses TRBV19 and TRBJ2-1; 7 bases map to TRBD2. This specimen was CD4+ or CD8+ T cells sorted from blood, taken in a trial of the OX40 agonist ivuxolimab. CDR3: CASSFGGSSYNEQFF. DNA of the CDR3: TGTGCCAGTAGTTTCGGCGGGAGCTCCTACAATGAGCAGTTCTTC.